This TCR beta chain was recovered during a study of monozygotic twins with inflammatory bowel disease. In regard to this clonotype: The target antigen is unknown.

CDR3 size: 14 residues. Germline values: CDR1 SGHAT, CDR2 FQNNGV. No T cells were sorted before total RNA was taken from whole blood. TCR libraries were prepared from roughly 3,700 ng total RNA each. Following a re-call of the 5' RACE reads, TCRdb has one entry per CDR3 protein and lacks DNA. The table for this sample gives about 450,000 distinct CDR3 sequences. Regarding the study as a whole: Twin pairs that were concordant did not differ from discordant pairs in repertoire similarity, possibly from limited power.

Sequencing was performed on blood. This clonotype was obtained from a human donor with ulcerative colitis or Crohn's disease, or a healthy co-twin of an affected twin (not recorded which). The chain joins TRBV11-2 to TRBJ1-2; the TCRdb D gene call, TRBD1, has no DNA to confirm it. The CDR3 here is CASSASGQGYGYTF. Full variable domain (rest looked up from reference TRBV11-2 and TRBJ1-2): EAGVAQSPRYKIIEKRQSVAFWCNPISGHATLYWYQQILGQGPKLLIQFQNNGVVDDSQLPKDRFSAERLKGVDSTLKIQPAKLEDSAVYLCASSASGQGYGYTFGSGTRLTVV.